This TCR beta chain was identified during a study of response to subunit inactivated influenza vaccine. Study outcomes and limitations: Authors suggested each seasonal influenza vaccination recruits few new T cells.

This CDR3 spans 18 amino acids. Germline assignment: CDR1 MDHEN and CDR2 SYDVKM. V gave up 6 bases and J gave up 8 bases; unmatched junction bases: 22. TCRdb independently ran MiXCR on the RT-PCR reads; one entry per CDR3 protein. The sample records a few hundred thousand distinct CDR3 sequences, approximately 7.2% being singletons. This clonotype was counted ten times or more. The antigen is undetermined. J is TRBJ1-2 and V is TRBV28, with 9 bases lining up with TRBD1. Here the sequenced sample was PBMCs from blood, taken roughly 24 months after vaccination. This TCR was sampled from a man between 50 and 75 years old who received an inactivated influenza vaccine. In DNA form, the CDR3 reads TGTGCCAGCAGATTAACTCCCGGTACAGGGGGCCCGAGTGGCGGCTACACCTTC. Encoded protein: CASRLTPGTGGPSGGYTF.